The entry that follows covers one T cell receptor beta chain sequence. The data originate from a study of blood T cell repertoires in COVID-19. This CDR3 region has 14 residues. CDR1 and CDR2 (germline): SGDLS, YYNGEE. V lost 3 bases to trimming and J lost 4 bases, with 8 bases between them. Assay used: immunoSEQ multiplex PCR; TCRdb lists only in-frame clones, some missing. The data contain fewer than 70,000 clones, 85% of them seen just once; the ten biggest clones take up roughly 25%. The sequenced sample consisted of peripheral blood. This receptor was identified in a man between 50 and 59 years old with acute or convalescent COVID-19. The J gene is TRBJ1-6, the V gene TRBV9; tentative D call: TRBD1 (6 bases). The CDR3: CASSAGQYNSPLHF. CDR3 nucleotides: TGTGCCAGCAGCGCCGGACAGTATAATTCACCCCTCCACTTT.